The entry below gives a single T cell receptor (delta chain) sequence along with its context. The protein in TCRdb stems from a much larger clone and differs at residue 5 from this DNA's translation, likely a read error; here the protein is translated from the DNA. This record belongs to a study of γδ T cells in repeated Plasmodium falciparum infection. Study background: Malian children with intense seasonal malaria exposure were compared with matched Australian children.

Flow sorting of PBMC yielded separate Vgamma9/Vdelta2+ and Vdelta2-negative gammadelta T cell populations for bulk repertoire analysis. The V gene end was trimmed by 3 bases and the J gene end by 2 bases; junction bases not matched to a gene: 18. The CDR3 spans 19 residues. Per the germline V gene, CDR1 is GEAIGNYY and CDR2 is EKD. TCRdb redid clone calling on the multiplex PCR reads using CATT. The data hold 85,000 to 100,000 delta-chain clones, with less than 1% observed a single time. The chain combines TRDV2 with TRDJ1; 9 bases agree with TRDD3. No J segment appears in TCRdb, so it was assigned here by matching the sequence to germline. This TCR came from a pool of human donors (malaria-infected and uninfected, not separated). The sample comprised gamma-delta T cells from blood. The CDR3 loop reads CACDAKGRGIQGRTDKLIF. The CDR3 DNA is TGTGCCTGTGACGCCAAGGGAAGGGGGATACAGGGTCGGACCGATAAACTCATCTTT.